These 5 T cell receptor beta chains originate from one sample sequenced in a study of T cells in Graves' hyperthyroidism and ophthalmopathy. TCR beta CDR3 region amplification was performed from RNA transcripts. First-round RT-PCR with HTBI primers amplified the TCR CDR3 region. In TCRdb, the multiplex PCR reads were re-called with MiXCR into one record per CDR3 protein. The sample has around 300,000 distinct CDR3 sequences; approximately 14% are singletons. The sample consisted of blood. These receptors all stem from a woman aged 45-65 years with Graves' hyperthyroidism that later progressed to Graves' ophthalmopathy.

At least ten counts were recorded for this clonotype. J is TRBJ1-5 and V is TRBV7-2; perhaps TRBD1 as D (6 bases). Germline-derived CDR1 and CDR2 are SGHTA and FQGNSA. The CDR3 contains 14 residues. V lost 3 bases and J lost 5, with 11 bases in between. The CDR3 DNA sequence: TGTGCCAGCAGCTTTGGGGGGCGCGATCAGCCCCAGCATTTT. Encoded protein: CASSFGGRDQPQHF.

This clonotype occurred a few times. The V gene is TRBV7-9, the J gene TRBJ1-5; D unresolved. CDR1 and CDR2 from the germline V gene are SEHNR and FQNEAQ (reference sequence). Between the trimmed V and J ends, which lost 3 bases and 1 base, there was a span of 7 bases. The CDR3 covers 14 residues. CDR3 bases: TGTGCCAGCAGCTTTTCGACAAGCAATCAGCCCCAGCATTTT. It encodes CASSFSTSNQPQHF. The variable domain in full, with the rest retrieved from reference TRBV7-9 and TRBJ1-5, is DTGVSQNPRHKITKRGQNVTFRCDPISEHNRLYWYRQTLGQGPEFLTYFQNEAQLEKSRLLSDRFSAERPKGSFSTLEIQRTEQGDSAMYLCASSFSTSNQPQHFGDGTRLSIL.

This clonotype was observed at least ten times. The gene calls are TRBV7-2 and TRBJ1-2; 8 bases are a match to TRBD1. Germline CDR1 and CDR2: SGHTA and FQGNSA. The CDR3 contains 14 residues. The V segment lost 5 bases and the J segment 7 bases; nucleotides outside the gene matches: 9. This CDR3 is CASSDGQGLGGYTF. The DNA for the CDR3 is TGTGCCAGCAGCGACGGACAGGGACTCGGTGGCTACACCTTC.

The chain employs TRBV6-5 and TRBJ1-3, with 7 bases matching TRBD1. The germline CDR1 and CDR2 sequences are MNHEY and SVGAGI. The CDR3 consists of 14 residues. J gave up 4 bases and V 2 bases, and 2 bases lay outside the gene matches. Written as DNA, the CDR3 is TGTGCCAGCAGTTACAGGGGGCTCGGAAACACCATATATTTT. This sequence encodes CASSYRGLGNTIYF.

In this sample, this clonotype turned up many times. This sequence joins TRBV11-2 and TRBJ2-7; D remains ambiguous. Trimming stripped 5 bases from V and 4 bases from J, with 9 bases between. The CDR3 totals 12 residues. In germline, CDR1 is SGHAT, CDR2 FQNNGV. In DNA form, the CDR3 reads TGTGCCAGCAGCCCACGGGTGTACGAGCAGTACTTC. The encoded protein is CASSPRVYEQYF.